This is a list of T cell receptor beta chains from one sample in a study of cytomegalovirus exposure and HLA in healthy donors. Profiling relied on immunoSEQ multiplex PCR, and the TCRdb table lists in-frame clones only, not all of them. The sample yields around 140,000 clones, roughly three quarters seen once. The sequencing input was PBMCs. All receptors derive from a woman aged 55-70 years in good health and CMV-seronegative. The CDR3 runs from the conserved cysteine through the conserved F or W. Each record gives: CDR3 protein, CDR3 DNA, clone size, D gene, CDR3 length, J gene, V gene. The D gene is left open where the match is weak. Clone size, where shown, is once, few, many, or a class for clones that have expanded.

CDR3: CASSEGGLAKNIQYF
DNA: TGTGCCAGCAGTGAGGGGGGGCTAGCCAAAAACATTCAGTACTTC
size: .
D: .
length: 15
J: TRBJ2-4
V: TRBV2

CDR3: CASSNRQGSSYNSPLHF
DNA: TGTGCCAGCAGCAATCGACAGGGGAGCTCCTATAATTCACCCCTCCACTTT
size: .
D: TRBD1
length: 17
J: TRBJ1-6
V: TRBV7-2

CDR3: CASSSNPRNTEAFF
DNA: TGTGCCAGCAGCTCGAACCCGAGGAACACTGAAGCTTTCTTT
size: few
D: .
length: 14
J: TRBJ1-1
V: TRBV11-1

CDR3: CARSGTGTSGGAPYEQFF
DNA: TGTGCCAGGTCGGGAACCGGGACTAGCGGGGGGGCCCCATATGAGCAGTTCTTC
size: .
D: TRBD2
length: 18
J: TRBJ2-1
V: TRBV2

CDR3: CAWSDSSGRQPQHF
DNA: TGTGCCTGGAGTGATTCAAGTGGGAGGCAGCCCCAGCATTTT
size: .
D: .
length: 14
J: TRBJ1-5
V: TRBV30

CDR3: CASSDSRTGNSGYTF
DNA: TGTGCCAGCAGTGACTCCCGGACAGGGAATTCTGGCTACACCTTC
size: .
D: TRBD1
length: 15
J: TRBJ1-2
V: TRBV6-4

CDR3: CASSPGTTNTEAFF
DNA: TGTGCCAGCAGCCCCGGGACAACGAACACTGAAGCTTTCTTT
size: once
D: .
length: 14
J: TRBJ1-1
V: TRBV7-2

CDR3: CASSPDRVWDEQFF
DNA: TGTGCCAGCAGTCCGGACAGGGTATGGGATGAGCAGTTCTTC
size: few
D: TRBD1
length: 14
J: TRBJ2-1
V: TRBV28

CDR3: CASSYSDRAEAFF
DNA: TGTGCCAGCAGTTACTCGGACAGGGCTGAAGCTTTCTTT
size: few
D: TRBD1
length: 13
J: TRBJ1-1
V: TRBV6-6

CDR3: CASSESPSGRSYEQYF
DNA: TGTGCCAGCAGTGAATCCCCTAGCGGGAGATCCTACGAGCAGTACTTC
size: .
D: TRBD2
length: 16
J: TRBJ2-7
V: TRBV25-1

CDR3: CAISERLETQYF
DNA: TGTGCCATCAGTGAGAGACTTGAGACCCAGTACTTC
size: .
D: .
length: 12
J: TRBJ2-5
V: TRBV10-3

CDR3: CASTLGPGNTIYF
DNA: TGTGCCAGCACCCTGGGGCCAGGAAACACCATATATTTT
size: .
D: .
length: 13
J: TRBJ1-3
V: TRBV28

CDR3: CASSLVQPSSDIQYF
DNA: TGCGCCAGCAGCTTGGTCCAACCAAGCTCGGACATTCAGTACTTC
size: few
D: .
length: 15
J: TRBJ2-4
V: TRBV5-1

CDR3: CASSQDGPGGNTIYF
DNA: TGCGCCAGCAGCCAAGACGGCCCAGGGGGAAACACCATATATTTT
size: .
D: .
length: 15
J: TRBJ1-3
V: TRBV4-1

CDR3: CASEDRGSRNTEAFF
DNA: TGCGCCAGTGAGGACAGAGGGAGTAGGAACACTGAAGCTTTCTTT
size: .
D: .
length: 15
J: TRBJ1-1
V: TRBV10-2

CDR3: CASSLMSGTGGAEAFF
DNA: TGTGCCAGCAGCTTAATGTCCGGGACAGGGGGCGCGGAGGCTTTCTTT
size: few
D: TRBD1
length: 16
J: TRBJ1-1
V: TRBV7-2

CDR3: CSVVGNRGRETQYF
DNA: TGCAGCGTTGTGGGGAACAGGGGGCGGGAGACCCAGTACTTC
size: .
D: TRBD1
length: 14
J: TRBJ2-5
V: TRBV29-1

CDR3: CASSSRLSSGNTGELFF
DNA: TGTGCCAGCAGCTCCCGGCTGTCTAGCGGTAACACCGGGGAGCTGTTTTTT
size: .
D: TRBD2
length: 17
J: TRBJ2-2
V: TRBV11-2

CDR3: CASSWGRGSNEKLFF
DNA: TGTGCCAGCAGTTGGGGAAGGGGATCTAATGAAAAACTGTTTTTT
size: .
D: .
length: 15
J: TRBJ1-4
V: TRBV28

CDR3: CASSPQGSGSSYNEQFF
DNA: TGTGCCAGCTCACCACAGGGTAGCGGAAGCTCCTACAATGAGCAGTTCTTC
size: few
D: .
length: 17
J: TRBJ2-1
V: TRBV18

CDR3: CASTEGGSTDTQYF
DNA: TGTGCCAGCACCGAAGGAGGGAGCACAGATACGCAGTATTTT
size: .
D: .
length: 14
J: TRBJ2-3
V: TRBV6-5

CDR3: CATSRGLAMDSYNEQFF
DNA: TGTGCCACCAGCAGGGGACTAGCAATGGACTCCTACAATGAGCAGTTCTTC
size: .
D: TRBD2
length: 17
J: TRBJ2-1
V: TRBV15